A selection of T cell receptor beta chains follows, all from one sample in a study of blood T cells in healthy people across ages. TCRdb re-called the 5' RACE reads with MiXCR, one entry per CDR3 protein. The sample contains under 800,000 distinct CDR3 sequences, more than 40% of which appear only once. Sequenced: blood. Receptor source: a woman in her fifties or sixties in good health. Each CDR3 is given with its conserved first and last residue. The D gene is left open where the match is weak. Clone size is stated in some rows and not others, as once, few, many or a class when expanded.

V gene: TRBV7-2
J gene: TRBJ2-5
D gene: TRBD1
clone size: few
CDR3 protein: CASSLGTGGSKTQYF
CDR3 DNA: TGTGCCAGCAGCTTAGGGACAGGGGGCTCGAAGACCCAGTACTTC

V gene: TRBV7-2
J gene: TRBJ1-4
D gene: -
clone size: -
CDR3 protein: CASSPLGGASEKLFF
CDR3 DNA: TGTGCCAGCAGCCCACTCGGAGGGGCGTCTGAAAAACTGTTTTTT

V gene: TRBV5-1
J gene: TRBJ2-7
D gene: -
clone size: few
CDR3 protein: CASSLARLGYEQYF
CDR3 DNA: TGCGCCAGCAGCTTGGCCAGGCTTGGCTACGAGCAGTACTTC

V gene: TRBV6-2/TRBV6-3
J gene: TRBJ2-3
D gene: -
clone size: few
CDR3 protein: CASTATLTSTDTQYF
CDR3 DNA: TGTGCCAGCACCGCGACCTTGACTAGCACAGATACGCAGTATTTT

V gene: TRBV4-2
J gene: TRBJ2-1
D gene: TRBD2
clone size: many
CDR3 protein: CASSQESILAGGHNEQFF
CDR3 DNA: TGTGCCAGCAGCCAAGAAAGCATCTTAGCGGGAGGTCACAATGAGCAGTTCTTC

V gene: TRBV20-1
J gene: TRBJ1-1
D gene: -
clone size: once
CDR3 protein: CSAATGGITEAFF
CDR3 DNA: TGCAGTGCTGCGACGGGGGGAATCACTGAAGCTTTCTTT

V gene: TRBV29-1
J gene: TRBJ2-5
D gene: -
clone size: -
CDR3 protein: CSVGEGVGQYF
CDR3 DNA: TGCAGCGTTGGAGAGGGCGTCGGGCAGTACTTC

V gene: TRBV29-1
J gene: TRBJ2-7
D gene: -
clone size: -
CDR3 protein: CSVEPRDNEQYF
CDR3 DNA: TGCAGCGTTGAACCCAGGGACAATGAGCAGTACTTC

V gene: TRBV10-3
J gene: TRBJ2-7
D gene: -
clone size: -
CDR3 protein: CAVGDPPGGSYEQYF
CDR3 DNA: TGTGCCGTGGGGGACCCCCCTGGTGGCTCCTACGAGCAGTACTTC

V gene: TRBV3-1
J gene: TRBJ2-7
D gene: -
clone size: -
CDR3 protein: CASSQGPIYEQYF
CDR3 DNA: TGTGCCAGCAGCCAAGGGCCCATCTACGAGCAGTACTTC

V gene: TRBV20-1
J gene: TRBJ2-7
D gene: -
clone size: -
CDR3 protein: CSASAGITVGNEQYF
CDR3 DNA: TGCAGTGCTAGTGCCGGGATTACAGTCGGAAACGAGCAGTACTTC

V gene: TRBV3-1
J gene: TRBJ2-1
D gene: TRBD2
clone size: -
CDR3 protein: CASSQDRASGRASYNEQFF
CDR3 DNA: TGTGCCAGCAGCCAAGATCGTGCTAGCGGGAGGGCCTCCTACAATGAGCAGTTCTTC

V gene: TRBV10-3
J gene: TRBJ2-1
D gene: -
clone size: -
CDR3 protein: CAISEAGGAFDEQFF
CDR3 DNA: TGTGCCATCAGTGAGGCTGGAGGGGCCTTCGATGAGCAGTTCTTC

V gene: TRBV2
J gene: TRBJ1-2
D gene: TRBD1
clone size: -
CDR3 protein: CASSVQGAPGGYTF
CDR3 DNA: TGTGCCAGCAGTGTACAGGGGGCGCCGGGTGGCTACACCTTC

V gene: TRBV9
J gene: TRBJ2-1
D gene: -
clone size: -
CDR3 protein: CASSVASGGDEQFF
CDR3 DNA: TGTGCCAGCAGCGTAGCTTCCGGAGGCGATGAGCAGTTCTTC

V gene: TRBV18
J gene: TRBJ1-2
D gene: -
clone size: -
CDR3 protein: CASSPPLLANYGYTF
CDR3 DNA: TGTGCCAGCTCACCACCACTGCTAGCTAACTATGGCTACACCTTC

V gene: TRBV7-3
J gene: TRBJ2-1
D gene: TRBD2
clone size: many
CDR3 protein: CASSQLAGGQHEQFF
CDR3 DNA: TGTGCCAGCAGCCAACTAGCGGGGGGGCAGCATGAGCAGTTCTTC

V gene: TRBV9
J gene: TRBJ2-4
D gene: TRBD1
clone size: -
CDR3 protein: CASSGGTGYGNIQYF
CDR3 DNA: TGTGCCAGCAGCGGGGGGACAGGGTATGGAAACATTCAGTACTTC

V gene: TRBV11-3
J gene: TRBJ2-1
D gene: TRBD1
clone size: -
CDR3 protein: CASSLDLRGRNEQFF
CDR3 DNA: TGTGCCAGCAGCTTAGATCTTAGGGGGCGGAATGAGCAGTTCTTC

V gene: TRBV14
J gene: TRBJ1-6
D gene: -
clone size: -
CDR3 protein: CASSQDLGRDNSPLHF
CDR3 DNA: TGTGCCAGCAGCCAAGATCTAGGACGGGATAATTCACCCCTCCACTTT

V gene: TRBV10-3
J gene: TRBJ2-3
D gene: -
clone size: once
CDR3 protein: CAISETLATDAQYF
CDR3 DNA: TGTGCCATCAGTGAGACACTAGCAACAGATGCGCAGTATTTT

V gene: TRBV29-1
J gene: TRBJ2-5
D gene: -
clone size: -
CDR3 protein: CSVRKGGTGETQYF
CDR3 DNA: TGCAGCGTCCGCAAGGGGGGGACGGGAGAGACCCAGTACTTC

V gene: TRBV20-1
J gene: TRBJ2-7
D gene: -
clone size: -
CDR3 protein: CSASSGVQEQYF
CDR3 DNA: TGCAGTGCTTCCAGCGGTGTCCAGGAGCAGTACTTC

V gene: TRBV20-1
J gene: TRBJ1-2
D gene: TRBD1
clone size: few
CDR3 protein: CSAWDRLANYGYTF
CDR3 DNA: TGCAGTGCTTGGGACAGGCTAGCTAACTATGGCTACACCTTC

V gene: TRBV4-2
J gene: TRBJ1-1
D gene: -
clone size: few
CDR3 protein: CASSQGAGTEAFF
CDR3 DNA: TGTGCCAGCAGCCAAGGGGCGGGCACTGAAGCTTTCTTT

V gene: TRBV10-3
J gene: TRBJ2-7
D gene: -
clone size: -
CDR3 protein: CAISAKFYEQYF
CDR3 DNA: TGTGCCATCAGTGCCAAATTCTACGAGCAGTACTTC

V gene: TRBV6-1
J gene: TRBJ2-1
D gene: -
clone size: -
CDR3 protein: CASNRREYNEQFF
CDR3 DNA: TGTGCCAGCAATCGCAGGGAATACAATGAGCAGTTCTTC

V gene: TRBV20-1
J gene: TRBJ1-1
D gene: TRBD1
clone size: few
CDR3 protein: CSASDRAAEAFF
CDR3 DNA: TGCAGTGCTAGTGACAGGGCCGCTGAAGCTTTCTTT

V gene: TRBV6-4
J gene: TRBJ2-3
D gene: -
clone size: -
CDR3 protein: CASSDSSDITDTQYF
CDR3 DNA: TGTGCCAGCAGTGACTCGTCCGACATCACAGATACGCAGTATTTT

V gene: TRBV20-1
J gene: TRBJ2-1
D gene: -
clone size: many
CDR3 protein: CSASSGGYNEQFF
CDR3 DNA: TGCAGTGCTAGTTCTGGGGGCTACAATGAGCAGTTCTTC

V gene: TRBV28
J gene: TRBJ2-1
D gene: TRBD2
clone size: -
CDR3 protein: CASSPPTSGLNGEQFF
CDR3 DNA: TGTGCCAGCTCCCCCCCTACTAGCGGGCTGAACGGGGAGCAGTTCTTC

V gene: TRBV20-1
J gene: TRBJ2-7
D gene: -
clone size: -
CDR3 protein: CSARDRRGDPYEQYF
CDR3 DNA: TGCAGTGCTAGAGATCGGCGAGGGGACCCTTACGAGCAGTACTTC

V gene: TRBV7-8
J gene: TRBJ2-1
D gene: -
clone size: few
CDR3 protein: CASSMSRNEQFF
CDR3 DNA: TGTGCCAGCAGCATGAGCCGAAATGAGCAGTTCTTC

V gene: TRBV20-1
J gene: TRBJ2-5
D gene: TRBD2
clone size: -
CDR3 protein: CSANLAGRQETQYF
CDR3 DNA: TGCAGTGCTAACCTAGCGGGTAGGCAAGAGACCCAGTACTTC

V gene: TRBV15
J gene: TRBJ2-5
D gene: -
clone size: -
CDR3 protein: CATSSPREQETQYF
CDR3 DNA: TGTGCCACCAGCAGCCCGAGGGAGCAAGAGACCCAGTACTTC

V gene: TRBV7-9
J gene: TRBJ2-7
D gene: TRBD1
clone size: few
CDR3 protein: CASTKGAGGYEQYF
CDR3 DNA: TGTGCCAGCACGAAGGGGGCAGGGGGCTACGAGCAGTACTTC

V gene: TRBV27
J gene: TRBJ1-1
D gene: -
clone size: -
CDR3 protein: CASRGGRDTEAFF
CDR3 DNA: TGTGCCAGCAGGGGCGGTAGGGACACTGAAGCTTTCTTT

V gene: TRBV29-1
J gene: TRBJ2-5
D gene: TRBD1
clone size: -
CDR3 protein: CSVEGGQPLGGTQYF
CDR3 DNA: TGCAGCGTTGAAGGGGGACAGCCTCTTGGGGGGACCCAGTACTTC

V gene: TRBV4-2
J gene: TRBJ2-2
D gene: TRBD2
clone size: -
CDR3 protein: CASSQDPASGRAGELFF
CDR3 DNA: TGTGCCAGCAGCCAAGATCCGGCTAGCGGGAGGGCCGGGGAGCTGTTTTTT

V gene: TRBV12-3/TRBV12-4
J gene: TRBJ1-2
D gene: -
clone size: many
CDR3 protein: CASSPSRDRGYTF
CDR3 DNA: TGTGCCAGCAGTCCCTCGAGGGATAGAGGCTACACCTTC

V gene: TRBV12-3/TRBV12-4
J gene: TRBJ1-4
D gene: TRBD1
clone size: -
CDR3 protein: CASSSGQGGTEKLFF
CDR3 DNA: TGTGCCAGCAGCTCCGGACAGGGAGGAACTGAAAAACTGTTTTTT

V gene: TRBV3-1
J gene: TRBJ2-7
D gene: -
clone size: -
CDR3 protein: CASSQDSSGTNYEQYF
CDR3 DNA: TGTGCCAGCAGCCAAGATAGTTCCGGGACCAACTACGAGCAGTACTTC

V gene: TRBV6-1
J gene: TRBJ2-7
D gene: -
clone size: -
CDR3 protein: CASRSWGAGGEQYF
CDR3 DNA: TGTGCCAGCAGGAGTTGGGGGGCCGGGGGAGAGCAGTACTTC

V gene: TRBV13
J gene: TRBJ2-1
D gene: TRBD1
clone size: -
CDR3 protein: CASREAGTGINEQFF
CDR3 DNA: TGTGCCAGCAGAGAAGCCGGGACAGGGATCAATGAGCAGTTCTTC

V gene: TRBV7-2
J gene: TRBJ1-5
D gene: TRBD1
clone size: few
CDR3 protein: CASSLGQGGSGQPQHF
CDR3 DNA: TGTGCCAGCAGCTTAGGACAGGGGGGGAGTGGGCAGCCCCAGCATTTT

V gene: TRBV6-1
J gene: TRBJ1-2
D gene: -
clone size: few
CDR3 protein: CASSNRESGGYTF
CDR3 DNA: TGTGCCAGCAGTAACAGGGAATCGGGCGGCTACACCTTC

V gene: TRBV27
J gene: TRBJ2-1
D gene: -
clone size: -
CDR3 protein: CASSIPQGGRGNEQFF
CDR3 DNA: TGTGCCAGCTCGATACCCCAGGGGGGGAGGGGCAATGAGCAGTTCTTC

V gene: TRBV7-2
J gene: TRBJ2-1
D gene: -
clone size: once
CDR3 protein: CASSFDRQYNGQFF
CDR3 DNA: TGTGCCAGCAGCTTTGACCGACAGTACAATGGGCAGTTCTTC

V gene: TRBV12-3/TRBV12-4
J gene: TRBJ1-2
D gene: TRBD1
clone size: -
CDR3 protein: CASSSPHRGDYGYTF
CDR3 DNA: TGTGCCAGCAGCTCCCCCCACAGGGGCGACTATGGCTACACCTTC

V gene: TRBV3-1
J gene: TRBJ2-1
D gene: TRBD2
clone size: -
CDR3 protein: CASSQGAGEYEQFF
CDR3 DNA: TGTGCCAGCAGCCAAGGAGCGGGAGAATATGAGCAGTTCTTC

V gene: TRBV4-3
J gene: TRBJ2-1
D gene: -
clone size: many
CDR3 protein: CASSQETGVLFNEQFF
CDR3 DNA: TGCGCCAGCAGCCAAGAGACGGGAGTTCTTTTCAATGAGCAGTTCTTC

V gene: TRBV20-1
J gene: TRBJ2-7
D gene: -
clone size: few
CDR3 protein: CSARQDSDEQYF
CDR3 DNA: TGCAGTGCTAGACAGGATAGCGACGAGCAGTACTTC

V gene: TRBV4-2
J gene: TRBJ2-3
D gene: TRBD2
clone size: -
CDR3 protein: CASSQELSSGDTQYF
CDR3 DNA: TGTGCCAGCAGCCAAGAATTGTCTAGCGGAGATACGCAGTATTTT

V gene: TRBV15
J gene: TRBJ2-7
D gene: -
clone size: -
CDR3 protein: CATSRATDEQYF
CDR3 DNA: TGTGCCACCAGCAGAGCGACGGACGAGCAGTACTTC

V gene: TRBV4-2
J gene: TRBJ1-2
D gene: -
clone size: many
CDR3 protein: CASSQDLGPSYGYTF
CDR3 DNA: TGTGCCAGCAGCCAAGATCTTGGTCCGTCCTATGGCTACACCTTC